The 31 T cell receptor beta chains reported below all come from one sample, sequenced in a study of blood T cell repertoires in COVID-19. Profiled with immunoSEQ multiplex PCR; TCRdb holds only in-frame clones, not every one. The sample includes about 250,000 clones, approximately 90% seen only once; the top ten take roughly 10%. The sequenced sample consisted of PBMCs or T cells enriched from blood (not recorded which). The receptor source for this set is a man in his forties who had recovered from COVID-19.

The chain has TRBV27 and TRBJ2-1; TRBD1 matches at 7 bases. Germline loops: CDR1 MNHEY, CDR2 SMNVEV (reference sequence). CDR3 length: 16 residues. Trimming at V came to 5 bases and at J to 8 bases, leaving 15 bases not matched to a gene. CDR3 DNA sequence: TGTGCCAGCAGTGGGTCGACAGGGAAGTTTATCTATGAGCAGTTCTTC. Protein sequence: CASSGSTGKFIYEQFF.

This chain joins TRBV4-1 and TRBJ1-5; TRBD1 might be the D (5 bases). Germline V gene data show CDR1 as MGHRA and CDR2 as YSYEKL. The CDR3 consists of 15 residues. The V gene lost 1 base and the J gene lost 0 bases, with 7 bases spanning the gap. The CDR3 DNA sequence: TGCGCCAGCAGCCAAGGACAGCCTAGCAATCAGCCCCAGCATTTT. Translating gives CASSQGQPSNQPQHF.

This chain uses TRBV11-2 with TRBJ2-1, with TRBD2 identical over 10 bases. V dropped 5 bases and J dropped 4; count of bases not matched to a gene: 8. The CDR3 is 16 amino acids. CDR1 is SGHAT and CDR2 is FQNNGV in the germline V gene. This CDR3 reads CASSLRGSGRYNEQFF. DNA of the CDR3: TGTGCCAGCAGCCTCCGGGGTAGCGGGAGGTACAATGAGCAGTTCTTC.

The chain recombines TRBV9 with TRBJ2-3; possible D gene TRBD1, 5 bases. The germline V gene has CDR1 SGDLS and CDR2 YYNGEE. V dropped 2 bases and J dropped 3 bases, with 13 bases sitting between them. The CDR3 loop spans 15 amino acids. The chain's CDR3 is CASSVAGKGTDTQYF. CDR3 DNA: TGTGCCAGCAGCGTCGCAGGGAAGGGTACAGATACGCAGTATTTT.

This clone was found a few times. This rearrangement joins TRBV7-2 to TRBJ1-2; 12 positions match TRBD1. Germline V gives CDR1 SGHTA, CDR2 FQGNSA. V lost 5 bases, J lost 2 bases, and 9 bases stayed unmatched. The CDR3 is made up of 17 amino acids. CDR3 sequence (DNA): TGTGCCAGCAGCAGGGGGGGACAGGGGGCCACCAACTATGGCTACACCTTC. Translated: CASSRGGQGATNYGYTF.

The chain has TRBV13 and TRBJ1-6; possibly TRBD1 for D (5 bases). Germline loops: CDR1 PRHDT, CDR2 FYEKMQ (reference sequence). CDR3 length equals 17 residues. The V and J ends lost 4 bases and 0 bases respectively, with 13 bases between them. CDR3: CASSSKEGSSYNSPLHF. In nucleotides, the CDR3 is TGTGCCAGCAGCTCAAAGGAGGGGAGCTCCTATAATTCACCCCTCCACTTT.

The CDR3 DNA sequence: TGTGCCAGCAGACCCAGCGGGTTAAGCACAGATACGCAGTATTTT. Its translation: CASRPSGLSTDTQYF. The rearrangement links TRBV7-2 to TRBJ2-3; tentatively, D is TRBD2 (6 bases). The CDR3 has 15 amino acids. Germline-derived CDR1 and CDR2 are SGHTA and FQGNSA. The V gene lost 6 bases and the J gene lost 0 bases, with 13 bases spanning the gap. The full variable domain, its missing parts supplied by reference TRBV7-2 and TRBJ2-3, is GAGVSQSPSNKVTEKGKDVELRCDPISGHTALYWYRQSLGQGLEFLIYFQGNSAPDKSGLPSDRFSAERTGGSVSTLTIQRTQQEDSAVYLCASRPSGLSTDTQYFGPGTRLTVL.

The chain employs TRBV4-1 and TRBJ2-5; D gene ambiguous. CDR3 size: 14 residues. The germline V and J ends were trimmed by 0 bases and 6 bases, with 11 bases remaining between them. The germline CDR1 and CDR2 sequences are MGHRA and YSYEKL. The CDR3 bases are TGCGCCAGCAGCCAAGAACGAGGTCGGCAGACCCAGTACTTC. It encodes CASSQERGRQTQYF.

The rearrangement links TRBV12-5 to TRBJ1-1, with D tentatively TRBD1 (5 bases). The CDR3 is 17 amino acids. Per germline, CDR1 LGHNT and CDR2 FRNRAP. Deletions cut 1 base from V and 4 bases from J, with 19 bases between. The CDR3 DNA follows: TGTGCTAGTGGTTTGGAAATTCCCCCAGGGAGGGCCACTGAAGCTTTCTTT. Its protein is CASGLEIPPGRATEAFF.

The chain joins TRBV5-1 to TRBJ1-5; D might be TRBD1 (5 bases). The CDR3 length is 14 residues. V lost 1 base and J lost 4, with 9 bases in between. Germline assignment: CDR1 SGHRS and CDR2 YFSETQ. In DNA, the CDR3 is TGCGCCAGCAGCTTGCTCGGGGGAAATCAGCCCCAGCATTTT. Protein: CASSLLGGNQPQHF.

The V call is TRBV19, the J call TRBJ1-1, with D possibly being TRBD1 (5 bases). There are 12 residues in the CDR3. V shed 5 bases and J shed 10 bases, with 14 bases lying between them. The germline gives CDR1 LNHDA, CDR2 SQIVND (reference sequence). The CDR3 sequence: CASSPPEGRAFF. The DNA for the CDR3 is TGTGCCAGTAGTCCTCCGGAGGGGCGAGCTTTCTTT.

This chain uses TRBV19 with TRBJ1-6, with 10 bases identical to TRBD1. Germline assignment: CDR1 LNHDA and CDR2 SQIVND (reference sequence). The CDR3 extends over 15 amino acids. V shed 6 bases and J 10 bases; nucleotides not matched to a gene: 9. The CDR3: CASRETGTGVSPLHF. The CDR3 coding sequence is TGTGCCAGTAGGGAAACCGGGACAGGGGTATCACCCCTCCACTTT.

The J gene is TRBJ2-1, the V gene TRBV19; D is perhaps TRBD2 (5 bases). The CDR3 sequence is 14 residues long. In germline, CDR1 is LNHDA, CDR2 SQIVND (reference sequence). The V end lost 5 bases, the J end lost 8 bases, and 16 bases lay between the germline ends. CDR3 sequence (DNA): TGTGCCAGTAGTGTAACCGGGGTTGGGGATGAGCAGTTCTTC. It is translated as CASSVTGVGDEQFF.

V gene TRBV4-3 combines with J gene TRBJ2-2; 7 nucleotides agree with TRBD2. V trimming: 1 base; J trimming: 4 bases; junction bases outside the gene matches: 9. CDR3 size: 17 residues. Germline CDR1 is LGHNA and CDR2 is YSLEER. Here the CDR3 DNA reads TGCGCCAGCAGCCAAGGTATGGCGGGAGCAGGCACCGGGGAGCTGTTTTTT. It encodes CASSQGMAGAGTGELFF.

The chain combines TRBV2 with TRBJ1-6, with 8 bases fitting TRBD1. V gave up 9 bases and J gave up 4 bases; unmatched junction bases: 5. Germline V lookup: CDR1 SNHLY, CDR2 FYNNEI. CDR3 length: 14 amino acids. CDR3 bases: TGTGCCAGGGCGGACAGGGCTTATAATTCACCCCTCCACTTT. Its translation: CARADRAYNSPLHF.

This clone was detected only a few times. In DNA form, the CDR3 reads TGTGCCAGCAGCCCTAGGACAGGGGGCTCCTACAATGAGCAGTTCTTC. Its translation: CASSPRTGGSYNEQFF. The chain carries TRBV11-2 and TRBJ2-1; 10 bases map to TRBD1. This CDR3 spans 16 amino acids. V trimming: 5 bases; J trimming: 0 bases; junction bases outside the gene matches: 4. Germline CDR1 SGHAT, CDR2 FQNNGV.

V gene TRBV30 combines with J gene TRBJ2-7; 10 bases fit TRBD2. With V trimmed by 4 bases and J by 2 bases, 5 bases remained unmatched. The germline gives CDR1 GTSNPN, CDR2 SVGIG (reference sequence). This CDR3 contains 14 residues. The CDR3 region is CAWTLAGVTYEQYF. The CDR3 coding sequence is TGTGCCTGGACCCTAGCGGGGGTAACCTACGAGCAGTACTTC.

The chain employs TRBV3-1 (or the pseudogene TRBV3-2) and TRBJ1-5; 11 nucleotides agree with TRBD1. The germline V gene has CDR1 LGHDT and CDR2 YNNKEL (reference sequence). The CDR3 is made up of 20 amino acids. V shed 3 bases, J shed 0 bases, and the junction held 13 bases outside the gene matches. The CDR3 protein is CASSQEPGQGVPYSNQPQHF. CDR3 sequence (DNA): TGTGCCAGCAGCCAGGAACCGGGACAGGGGGTACCTTATAGCAATCAGCCCCAGCATTTT.

J is TRBJ2-2 and V is TRBV19; D might be TRBD2 (7 bases). V lost 8 bases and J 1 base, leaving 29 bases between the germline ends. The germline V gene has CDR1 LNHDA and CDR2 SQIVND (reference sequence). The CDR3 consists of 20 residues. DNA for the CDR3: TGTGCCAGTTTCCTCCGGGGGAGGGGGAATGTAGATTTGAACACCGGGGAGCTGTTTTTT. Its translation: CASFLRGRGNVDLNTGELFF. Based on the CDR3 plus reference TRBV19 and TRBJ2-2, the full variable domain is DGGITQSPKYLFRKEGQNVTLSCEQNLNHDAMYWYRQDPGQGLRLIYYSQIVNDFQKGDIAEGYSVSREKKESFPLTVTSAQKNPTAFYLCASFLRGRGNVDLNTGELFFGEGSRLTVL.

CDR3 sequence: CASSPGQGRAEQYF. The CDR3 DNA reads as TGTGCCAGCAGCCCGGGACAGGGGAGGGCCGAGCAGTACTTC. V usage is TRBV7-6 and J usage is TRBJ2-7, with 10 positions matching TRBD1. V gave up 5 bases and J gave up 6 bases; unmatched junction bases: 7. There are 14 residues in the CDR3. Germline CDR1 is SGHVS and CDR2 is FNYEAQ. Using reference TRBV7-6 and TRBJ2-7 for the parts outside the CDR3, the full variable domain is GAGVSQSPRYKVTKRGQDVALRCDPISGHVSLYWYRQALGQGPEFLTYFNYEAQQDKSGLPNDRFSAERPEGSISTLTIQRTEQRDSAMYRCASSPGQGRAEQYFGPGTRLTVT.

This clone was detected only once. The rearrangement joins TRBV13 to TRBJ2-1; no definite D call. There are 14 residues in the CDR3. V was trimmed by 3 bases and J by 9 bases, leaving 15 bases between them. CDR1 and CDR2 (germline): PRHDT, FYEKMQ (reference sequence). CDR3 residues: CASSLKMTLGEQFF. In nucleotides, the CDR3 is TGTGCCAGCAGCTTGAAAATGACATTGGGTGAGCAGTTCTTC. Full variable domain (outside the CDR3, taken from reference TRBV13 and TRBJ2-1): AAGVIQSPRHLIKEKRETATLKCYPIPRHDTVYWYQQGPGQDPQFLISFYEKMQSDKGSIPDRFSAQQFSDYHSELNMSSLELGDSALYFCASSLKMTLGEQFFGPGTRLTVL.

The rearrangement links TRBV3-1 (or the pseudogene TRBV3-2) to TRBJ2-5, with 7 positions matching TRBD2. Germline CDR1 and CDR2: LGHDT and YNNKEL (reference sequence). The CDR3 is 17 amino acids. Trimming took 2 bases from V and 3 from J; bases not matched to a gene: 12. The chain's CDR3 is CASSQPESGDPKETQYF. For the CDR3, the DNA is TGTGCCAGCAGCCAACCTGAAAGCGGGGATCCCAAAGAGACCCAGTACTTC.

V is TRBV30 and J is TRBJ1-5; D is perhaps TRBD1 (6 bases). Germline CDR1 GTSNPN, CDR2 SVGIG (reference sequence). The CDR3 is 15 amino acids. The V end was cut by 4 bases, the J end by 5 bases, with 18 bases between. CDR3 protein: CAWTGGQGHHQPQHF. CDR3 in DNA: TGTGCCTGGACCGGTGGGCAGGGGCACCATCAGCCCCAGCATTTT.

V is TRBV5-1 and J is TRBJ1-6; D ambiguous. This CDR3 is built from 17 residues. V lost 0 bases to trimming and J lost 8 bases, with 18 bases between them. Germline V lookup: CDR1 SGHRS, CDR2 YFSETQ. The CDR3 sequence: CASSLVFRGTVYSPLHF. The CDR3 DNA reads as TGCGCCAGCAGCTTGGTGTTCCGGGGAACGGTTTATTCACCCCTCCACTTT.

The V call is TRBV19, the J call TRBJ2-5; D perhaps matches TRBD1 (6 bases). This CDR3 has 15 residues. The germline CDR1 and CDR2 sequences are LNHDA and SQIVND (reference sequence). V lost 3 bases and J 1 base, leaving 12 bases between the germline ends. The CDR3 protein is CASSISPTGQETQYF. CDR3 nucleotides: TGTGCCAGTAGTATCTCCCCGACAGGCCAAGAGACCCAGTACTTC.

The rearrangement joins TRBV21-1 to TRBJ1-2; the tabulated D call, TRBD1, remains unverified against the DNA. TRBV21-1 is assigned pseudogene status. The CDR3 contains 18 residues. The CDR3 DNA is TGTGCCAGCGATATATCTCGACAGGGACGTTCACTCGACTATGGCTACACCTTC. Its translation is CASDISRQGRSLDYGYTF.

The chain uses TRBV5-5 and TRBJ2-7; 7 bases are a match to TRBD1. J gave up 5 bases and V 4 bases, and 12 bases lay outside the gene matches. CDR1 and CDR2 (germline): SGHKS, YYEKEE (reference sequence). This CDR3 has 15 residues. The CDR3 here is CASSPGQYTVNEQYF. The CDR3, as DNA: TGTGCCAGCAGCCCGGGACAGTATACGGTCAACGAGCAGTACTTC.

This CDR3 reads CASSLRGRGNTGELFF. The CDR3 DNA sequence: TGTGCCAGCAGCTTACGGGGCAGGGGTAACACCGGGGAGCTGTTTTTT. V gene TRBV11-3 combines with J gene TRBJ2-2, with D possibly TRBD1 on 6 matching bases. The CDR3 runs 16 residues. Trimming pared 2 bases from V and 2 bases from J, leaving 12 bases between. CDR1 is SGHNT and CDR2 is YENEEA in the germline V gene.

This chain uses TRBV11-2 with TRBJ1-2; D unclear. Per the germline V gene, CDR1 is SGHAT and CDR2 is FQNNGV. V was shortened by 0 bases and J by 4 bases, with 9 bases between the two germline ends. This CDR3 comprises 14 residues. CDR3 loop: CASSLDSQVYGYTF. In DNA form, the CDR3 reads TGTGCCAGCAGCTTAGACTCCCAGGTCTATGGCTACACCTTC.

J is TRBJ2-1 and V is TRBV13; 10 positions agree with TRBD2. This CDR3 has 16 amino acids. Per the germline V gene, CDR1 is PRHDT and CDR2 is FYEKMQ (reference sequence). After removal of 0 bases from V and 7 bases from J, the junction contained 6 bases not matched to a gene. CDR3 loop: CASSLGWASGGNEQFF. CDR3 in DNA: TGTGCCAGCAGCTTAGGCTGGGCTAGCGGGGGAAATGAGCAGTTCTTC.

J is TRBJ2-1 and V is TRBV10-3; 8 positions agree with TRBD2. The CDR3 is 14 amino acids. Trimming cost V 6 bases and J 8 bases; bases outside gene matches: 9. Germline values: CDR1 ENHRY, CDR2 SYGVKD. The CDR3 region has the DNA TGTGCCATCAGAGCAGGACTAGCTTCCGATGAGCAGTTCTTC. Amino acid sequence: CAIRAGLASDEQFF.